Listed here are 13 T cell receptor beta chains from one sample, sequenced in a study of cytomegalovirus exposure and HLA in healthy donors (dated by TCRdb to the late 2010s). Libraries were made using the immunoSEQ multiplex PCR assay. The multiplex PCR relied on a mix of 60 forward primers for TCR Vbeta segments and 13 reverse primers for TCR Jbeta segments. TCRdb's version of the immuneACCESS table is confined to in-frame rearrangements and falls short of the full clone set. An unresolved V gene accounts for under half of the shortfall where checked; the remainder is of unknown origin. The sample table lists fewer than 200,000 clones, about 80% of them with a count of one. In total, the top ten clones hold less than 15% of the sample. Sequencing was carried out using PBMCs. These receptor sequences come from a young woman in good health and CMV-seropositive.

This clone appeared a few times. This chain links TRBV30 with TRBJ2-7; D remains unclear. Trimming pared 4 bases from V and 6 bases from J, leaving 16 bases between. CDR3 length equals 13 residues. Germline CDR1 is GTSNPN and CDR2 is SVGIG (reference sequence). The CDR3 is CAWMAEESPEQYF. The CDR3 DNA sequence: TGTGCCTGGATGGCAGAGGAGTCCCCCGAGCAGTACTTC.

This clone showed up just a few times. The J gene is TRBJ2-7, the V gene TRBV7-2, with 10 bases identical to TRBD2. The trim removed 3 bases at V and 3 bases at J, leaving 5 bases unmatched. Germline V lookup: CDR1 SGHTA, CDR2 FQGNSA. The CDR3 totals 15 residues. The CDR3, as DNA: TGTGCCAGCAGCTTGGGGACTAGCGTCTTCTACGAGCAGTACTTC. Protein: CASSLGTSVFYEQYF.

The chain is built from TRBV11-2 and TRBJ2-5; 10 nucleotides align to TRBD2. The CDR3 is 16 residues long. V dropped 5 bases and J dropped 0; count of bases not matched to a gene: 6. In germline, CDR1 is SGHAT, CDR2 FQNNGV. The CDR3 region is CASSPQRGGYQETQYF. DNA for the CDR3: TGTGCCAGCAGCCCACAGCGGGGGGGGTACCAAGAGACCCAGTACTTC.

The rearrangement uses TRBV19 and TRBJ1-5; a weak D match, TRBD1 (5 bases). The CDR3 extends over 15 amino acids. CDR1 is LNHDA, CDR2 SQIVND, per germline (reference sequence). V was pared by 5 bases and J by 2 bases, with 13 bases between. The chain's CDR3 is CASSGDSAGNQPQHF. The CDR3 nucleotides are TGTGCCAGTAGTGGTGACAGTGCGGGCAATCAGCCCCAGCATTTT. Complete variable domain (other parts from reference TRBV19 and TRBJ1-5): DGGITQSPKYLFRKEGQNVTLSCEQNLNHDAMYWYRQDPGQGLRLIYYSQIVNDFQKGDIAEGYSVSREKKESFPLTVTSAQKNPTAFYLCASSGDSAGNQPQHFGDGTRLSIL.

The chain combines TRBV30 with TRBJ1-5, with no clear D. Trimming took off 1 base at V and 4 bases at J, with 5 bases between the two ends. CDR3 length equals 12 residues. Looked up from germline, CDR1 is GTSNPN and CDR2 is SVGIG (reference sequence). CDR3: CAWSALNQPQHF. The CDR3 DNA is TGTGCCTGGAGTGCCCTGAATCAGCCCCAGCATTTT.

In its sample, this clone was seen a few times. The chain carries TRBV5-6 and TRBJ2-7; 10 bases line up with TRBD1. The V and J ends lost 1 base and 4 bases, in that order; junction bases with no gene match: 2. The CDR3 is 14 residues long. Per the germline V gene, CDR1 is SGHDT and CDR2 is YYEEEE. The CDR3 here is CASSLRTGGYEQYF. CDR3 nucleotides: TGTGCCAGCAGCTTGAGGACAGGGGGTTACGAGCAGTACTTC.

V is TRBV6-1 and J is TRBJ1-1; maybe TRBD1 (5 bases). Germline V gene sequence: CDR1 MNHNS, CDR2 SASEGT. Trimming removed 6 bases from V and 4 bases from J, with 18 bases in between. The CDR3 spans 15 residues. CDR3 protein: CASSETRGFGTEAFF. The CDR3 nucleotides are TGTGCCAGCAGCGAGACTAGGGGCTTTGGCACTGAAGCTTTCTTT.

The rearrangement uses TRBV4-3 and TRBJ1-1, with 10 nucleotides matching TRBD1. J gave up 5 bases and V 0 bases, and 9 bases lay outside the gene matches. Germline CDR1 is LGHNA and CDR2 is YSLEER. The CDR3 runs to 17 residues. The CDR3 coding sequence is TGCGCCAGCAGCCAAGATCCTTTTTGGGACAGGGGTACTGAAGCTTTCTTT. Translation gives CASSQDPFWDRGTEAFF.

This sequence joins TRBV9 and TRBJ2-3; D perhaps matches TRBD2 (5 bases). The germline gives CDR1 SGDLS, CDR2 YYNGEE. CDR3 length equals 15 residues. The V and J ends lost 0 bases and 6 bases respectively, with 14 bases between them. The CDR3 DNA reads as TGTGCCAGCAGCGTAGCCGGCGGGCTACAGGATACGCAGTATTTT. Its translation is CASSVAGGLQDTQYF. Full variable domain (remainder filled in from reference TRBV9 and TRBJ2-3): DSGVTQTPKHLITATGQRVTLRCSPRSGDLSVYWYQQSLDQGLQFLIQYYNGEERAKGNILERFSAQQFPDLHSELNLSSLELGDSALYFCASSVAGGLQDTQYFGPGTRLTVL.

J is TRBJ1-4 and V is TRBV29-1, with 9 bases matching TRBD1. The CDR3 totals 14 residues. V lost 4 bases to trimming and J lost 4 bases; unmatched junction nucleotides: 4. The germline CDR1 and CDR2 sequences are SQVTM and ANQGSEA. CDR3 residues: CSVVPTGGNEKLFF. The CDR3 DNA is TGCAGCGTTGTACCGACAGGGGGTAATGAAAAACTGTTTTTT.

V and J are TRBV5-6 and TRBJ1-1; D might be TRBD1 (5 bases). This CDR3 comprises 15 residues. Looked up from germline, CDR1 is SGHDT and CDR2 is YYEEEE. The germline V and J ends were trimmed by 3 bases and 2 bases, with 14 bases remaining between them. The DNA for the CDR3 is TGTGCCAGCAGCTACCCCTCGACAGTTAACACTGAAGCTTTCTTT. It codes for CASSYPSTVNTEAFF.

This clone was found once. This chain joins TRBV7-9 and TRBJ2-1; 9 positions match TRBD1. The CDR3 is 17 residues long. CDR1 is SEHNR and CDR2 is FQNEAQ in the germline V gene (reference sequence). V lost 5 bases, J lost 10 bases, and 18 bases stayed unmatched. CDR3 residues: CASSAPRPGQGPGEQFF. As DNA, the CDR3 is TGTGCCAGCAGCGCTCCAAGACCGGGACAGGGCCCTGGGGAGCAGTTCTTC.

The rearrangement uses TRBV14 and TRBJ2-5; D is ambiguous. The CDR3 spans 15 residues. In germline, CDR1 is SGHDN, CDR2 FVKESK. Trimming stripped 0 bases from V and 5 bases from J, with 13 bases between. The CDR3 DNA sequence: TGTGCCAGCAGCCAAGATGGCGGCACGAGGGAGACCCAGTACTTC. Residues: CASSQDGGTRETQYF.